Detailed here is one T cell receptor beta chain. Original processing notes: Reference gene primer amplification gave estimated nucleated cell counts. Clones were read by immunoSEQ multiplex PCR, and TCRdb kept only the in-frame ones, dropping some. The DNA was the basis for D and trimming; V, J and clone size are from that table. The sample carries around 120,000 clones, about 80% recorded once. These data belong to a study of blood T cell repertoires in COVID-19. For the study at large: The United States, Italy and Spain were the sources of the acute and convalescent COVID-19 samples. From T cells, B-cell-depleted T cells, or PBMCs came the material, which was cDNA or gDNA.

The CDR3 extends over 16 amino acids. V lost 0 bases to trimming and J lost 2 bases, with 13 bases between them. Germline-derived CDR1 and CDR2 are LGHNA and YSLEER. The origin of this receptor is a woman older than 75 with acute or convalescent COVID-19. Sequenced: peripheral blood. The rearrangement links TRBV4-3 to TRBJ1-1; a possible D gene is TRBD1 (6 bases). The chain's CDR3 is CASSQENRALNTEAFF. Here the CDR3 DNA reads TGCGCCAGCAGCCAAGAGAACAGGGCGCTTAACACTGAAGCTTTCTTT.